This T cell receptor (beta chain) was observed in a study of blood T cell repertoires in COVID-19. On the study more broadly: PBMCs, B-cell-depleted T cells, or T cells provided the cDNA or gDNA that made up the material.

This table comes from immunoSEQ multiplex PCR, and its TCRdb copy is limited to in-frame clones, with some not included. The sample has around 150,000 clones, 82% seen once. In germline, CDR1 is SGHTA, CDR2 FQGTGA. The CDR3 loop spans 15 amino acids. V lost 5 bases and J lost 2; bases outside the gene matches: 3. During active infection, Seattle patients enrolled and were then monitored through disease. The chain links TRBV7-3 to TRBJ2-6; 7 bases are a match to TRBD1. Sequenced material: peripheral blood. The sequence came from a woman in her 40s with COVID-19, enrolled during active disease. Here the CDR3 reads CASSLGTAGANVLTF. The CDR3 bases are TGTGCCAGCAGCCTAGGGACAGCTGGGGCCAACGTCCTGACTTTC.